This entry lists 9 T cell receptor beta chains sequenced from one sample in a study of PD-L1 blockade in urothelial cancer. Using immunoSEQ multiplex PCR, the repertoire was profiled, and TCRdb retains in-frame clones only, with some absent. The profile shows roughly 50,000 clones, roughly 77% of them singletons. Material: PBMCs, obtained around atezolizumab (anti-PD-L1) treatment. These receptors were taken from a man in his 70s with urothelial cancer.

This chain connects TRBV5-1 to TRBJ2-3; 10 bases fit TRBD2. Germline CDR1 and CDR2: SGHRS and YFSETQ. The CDR3 spans 18 residues. J gave up 0 bases and V 2 bases, and 9 bases lay outside the gene matches. The CDR3 sequence is CASSFGLAGARSTDTQYF. The CDR3 DNA sequence: TGCGCCAGCAGCTTTGGGCTAGCGGGGGCCCGAAGCACAGATACGCAGTATTTT.

V is TRBV7-9 and J is TRBJ1-2; D unresolved. The ends were cut back, 6 bases at V and 1 base at J, with 6 bases in the middle. CDR1 SEHNR and CDR2 FQNEAQ come from the germline V gene (reference sequence). CDR3 size: 12 residues. CDR3 amino acids: CASRPGNYGYTF. The DNA for the CDR3 is TGTGCCAGCAGGCCGGGTAACTATGGCTACACCTTC.

This clone was observed a single time. The rearrangement uses TRBV11-3 and TRBJ1-1; 9 nucleotides line up with TRBD1. The CDR3 length is 15 residues. Germline V CDR1 and CDR2: SGHNT, YENEEA. Trimming cost V 5 bases and J 4 bases; bases outside gene matches: 8. The CDR3 DNA reads as TGTGCCAGCAGCCTTCGCGGACAGGGGAGCACTGAAGCTTTCTTT. Residues: CASSLRGQGSTEAFF.

The V and J genes are TRBV29-1 and TRBJ2-7; 7 positions match TRBD2. The CDR3 is made up of 12 amino acids. The V segment lost 8 bases and the J segment 6 bases; nucleotides outside the gene matches: 10. In germline, CDR1 is SQVTM, CDR2 ANQGSEA. The CDR3 region is CSFTGGGPEQYF. Written as DNA, the CDR3 is TGCAGCTTCACGGGCGGGGGTCCCGAGCAGTACTTC.

This chain joins TRBV4-1 and TRBJ1-4, with D unclear. Trimming pared 4 bases from V and 4 bases from J, leaving 10 bases between. CDR3 length: 14 amino acids. The germline CDR1 and CDR2 sequences are MGHRA and YSYEKL. The CDR3 nucleotides are TGCGCCAGCAGCCTGTACCGGGGTAATGAAAAACTGTTTTTT. Its translation is CASSLYRGNEKLFF.

This chain connects TRBV5-6 to TRBJ2-3; 7 nucleotides match TRBD2. Germline-derived CDR1 and CDR2 are SGHDT and YYEEEE. V gave up 4 bases and J gave up 2 bases; unmatched junction bases: 7. This CDR3 contains 15 residues. DNA for the CDR3: TGTGCCAGCAGCCCAGCGGGGAGAATCACAGATACGCAGTATTTT. Translation gives CASSPAGRITDTQYF.

The chain combines TRBV5-1 with TRBJ2-3; possibly TRBD1 for D (6 bases). CDR3 size: 14 residues. Germline CDR1 SGHRS, CDR2 YFSETQ. Trimming took 4 bases from V and 2 from J, leaving 11 bases between them. CDR3 in amino acids: CASSQGQATDTQYF. DNA for the CDR3: TGCGCCAGCAGCCAGGGACAAGCCACAGATACGCAGTATTTT.

The gene calls are TRBV18 and TRBJ2-5; 14 bases are shared with TRBD2. Germline V gives CDR1 KGHSH, CDR2 LQKENI. Losses at the gene ends were 0 bases for V and 1 base for J; bases not matched to a gene: 7. The CDR3 consists of 19 residues. The CDR3 DNA reads as TGTGCCAGCTCACCACCTGGGACTAGCGGGGGAGGGGTCCAAGAGACCCAGTACTTC. Translation gives CASSPPGTSGGGVQETQYF.

The chain carries TRBV28 and TRBJ1-6; D uncertain. The CDR3 runs to 14 residues. Germline CDR1 is MDHEN and CDR2 is SYDVKM. The V and J ends lost 6 bases and 7 bases respectively, with 13 bases between them. CDR3 nucleotide sequence: TGTGCCAGCAGGGTGAGGACGGGAAATTCACCCCTCCACTTT. The encoded protein is CASRVRTGNSPLHF.